This T cell receptor beta chain was profiled in a study of cytomegalovirus exposure and HLA in healthy donors. For the study at large: Within an early data release were roughly 90 million unique TCRs drawn from HLA-typed donors.

Vbeta (60) and Jbeta (13) primers were used in the PCR. Profiled with immunoSEQ multiplex PCR; TCRdb holds only in-frame clones, not every one. The sample lists 100,000 to 150,000 clones; around 72% were seen once. As for this clone: Its specificity is unknown.

General study findings and limits: As a later analysis revealed, the rate of TCR association differed by HLA locus, with DRB1 most and HLA-C fewest. Per a prior analysis, the majority of TCR beta V segments were productive roughly 87% or roughly 30% of the time. Researchers reportedly found TCR beta sequences accurately predicted most subjects' HLA-A and HLA-B alleles.

V was pared by 4 bases and J by 0 bases, with 26 bases between. The germline CDR1 and CDR2 sequences are MGHRA and YSYEKL. CDR3 size: 20 residues. This chain links TRBV4-1 with TRBJ2-3; perhaps TRBD2 as D (5 bases). Source material: PBMCs. The receptor was isolated from a woman between 18 and 30 years old in good health and CMV-seronegative. The CDR3 nucleotides are TGCGCCAGCAGCCTATACCTCGGGGAGCTCGGCAGACTTAGCACAGATACGCAGTATTTT. It codes for CASSLYLGELGRLSTDTQYF.